The source of this T cell receptor (beta chain) is a study of blood T cell repertoires in COVID-19. CDR1 and CDR2 (germline): SNHLY, FYNNEI. The CDR3 length is 14 residues. The germline V and J ends were trimmed by 7 bases and 4 bases, with 16 bases remaining between them. Method: immunoSEQ multiplex PCR; TCRdb's copy keeps in-frame clones and lacks some. The top ten clones hold 1.5% to 2% of a sample with about 210,000 clones, about nine tenths of them seen once. The chain has TRBV2 and TRBJ1-1, with a tentative D call TRBD1 (5 bases). What was sequenced was peripheral blood. The TCR comes from a man between 18 and 35 years old with active or convalescent COVID-19. CDR3 sequence: CASIDSQRGTEAFF. The CDR3 DNA reads TGTGCCAGCATAGACAGTCAGCGGGGCACTGAAGCTTTCTTT.